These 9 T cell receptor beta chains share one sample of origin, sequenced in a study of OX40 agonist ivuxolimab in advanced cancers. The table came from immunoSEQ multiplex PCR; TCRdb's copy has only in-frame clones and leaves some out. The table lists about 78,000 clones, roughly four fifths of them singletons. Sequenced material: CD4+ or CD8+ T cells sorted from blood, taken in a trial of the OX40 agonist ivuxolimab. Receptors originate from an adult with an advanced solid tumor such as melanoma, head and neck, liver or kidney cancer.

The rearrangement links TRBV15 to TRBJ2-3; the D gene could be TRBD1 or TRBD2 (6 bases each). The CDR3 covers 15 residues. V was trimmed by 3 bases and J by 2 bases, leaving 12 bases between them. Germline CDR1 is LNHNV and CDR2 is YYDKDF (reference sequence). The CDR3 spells CATSRRGGNTDTQYF. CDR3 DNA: TGTGCCACCAGCAGGAGAGGGGGGAACACAGATACGCAGTATTTT.

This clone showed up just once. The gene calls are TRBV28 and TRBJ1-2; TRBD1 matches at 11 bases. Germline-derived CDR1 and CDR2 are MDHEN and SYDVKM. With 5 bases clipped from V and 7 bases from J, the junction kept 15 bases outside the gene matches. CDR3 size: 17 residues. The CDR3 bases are TGTGCCAGCAGTATCTACTCCGGGACAGGGGGAAGGGTTGGCTACACCTTC. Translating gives CASSIYSGTGGRVGYTF.

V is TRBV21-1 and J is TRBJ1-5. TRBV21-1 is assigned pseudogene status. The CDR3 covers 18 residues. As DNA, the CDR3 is TGTGCCAGCAGCCTCGGAACCGGGGAGAGCATAAGCAATCAGCCCCAGCATTTT. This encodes CASSLGTGESISNQPQHF.

The CDR3 nucleotides read TGTGCCAGCAGTGAGGCCTATCGGCAGGATACGCAGTATTTT. Its protein product is CASSEAYRQDTQYF. The V gene is TRBV2, the J gene TRBJ2-3; D gene uncertain. Germline loops: CDR1 SNHLY, CDR2 FYNNEI. The CDR3 is 14 amino acids. V was pared by 3 bases and J by 6 bases, with 13 bases between.

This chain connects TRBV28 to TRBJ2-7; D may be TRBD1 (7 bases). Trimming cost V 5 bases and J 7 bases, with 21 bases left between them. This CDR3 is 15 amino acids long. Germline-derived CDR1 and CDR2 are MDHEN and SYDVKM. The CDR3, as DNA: TGTGCCAGCAGTCCGGGAGACAGGGCCACGTGGGAGCAGTACTTC. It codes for CASSPGDRATWEQYF.

The CDR3 nucleotides read TGCGCCAGCAGCCATATGGGGACCTACGAGCAGTACGTC. It codes for CASSHMGTYEQYV. The genes are TRBV4-1 and TRBJ2-7; D is unclear. The germline V gene has CDR1 MGHRA and CDR2 YSYEKL. V was clipped by 3 bases and J by 2 bases, with 8 bases between them. CDR3 length equals 13 residues.

CDR3 sequence: CASSEFYGNTIYF. In DNA form, the CDR3 reads TGTGCCAGCAGTGAATTCTATGGAAACACCATATATTTT. The genes are TRBV6-1 and TRBJ1-3, with no clear D. Germline CDR1 reads MNHNS; CDR2 reads SASEGT. Trimming stripped 2 bases from V and 3 bases from J, with 5 bases between. CDR3 length: 13 amino acids.

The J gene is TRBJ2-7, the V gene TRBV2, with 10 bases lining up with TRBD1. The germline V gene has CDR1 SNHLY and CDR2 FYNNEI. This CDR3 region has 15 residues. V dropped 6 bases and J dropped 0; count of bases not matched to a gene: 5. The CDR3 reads CASRRDRGFSYEQYV. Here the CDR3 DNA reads TGTGCCAGCAGAAGGGACAGGGGATTCTCCTACGAGCAGTACGTC.

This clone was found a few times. The CDR3 is CASSRREDYGYTF. The CDR3 coding sequence is TGTGCCAGCAGCCGCAGGGAGGACTATGGCTACACCTTC. The V call is TRBV7-2, the J call TRBJ1-2, with D possibly matching TRBD1 (5 bases). Germline V CDR1 and CDR2: SGHTA, FQGNSA. This CDR3 is built from 13 residues. Trimming left V 5 bases short and J 3 bases short, with 10 bases between.